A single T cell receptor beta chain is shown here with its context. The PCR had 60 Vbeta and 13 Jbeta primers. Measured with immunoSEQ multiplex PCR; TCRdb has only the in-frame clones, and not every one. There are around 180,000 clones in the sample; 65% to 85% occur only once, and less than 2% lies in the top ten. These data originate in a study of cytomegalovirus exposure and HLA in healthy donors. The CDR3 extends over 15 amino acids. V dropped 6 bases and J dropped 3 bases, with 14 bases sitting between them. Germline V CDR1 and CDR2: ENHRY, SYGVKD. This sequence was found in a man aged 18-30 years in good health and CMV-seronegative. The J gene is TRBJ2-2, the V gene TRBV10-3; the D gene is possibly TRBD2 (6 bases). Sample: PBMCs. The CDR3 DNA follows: TGTGCCATCAGCGATTTTAGGGAGGACACCGGGGAGCTGTTTTTT. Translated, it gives CAISDFREDTGELFF.